A selection of T cell receptor beta chains follows, all from one sample in a study of CD8 T cells in ankylosing spondylitis. Via MiXCR, TCRdb re-called the 5' RACE reads, giving one row per CDR3 protein. The sample yields 700,000 or so distinct CDR3 sequences, around 20% seen once. Sequenced input: blood, either unsorted or a sorted T cell fraction (not recorded which). The receptors shown here come from a male donor with ankylosing spondylitis. CDR3s leave out the opening cysteine and the closing phenylalanine or tryptophan. Fields, in order: V gene, J gene, CDR3 protein.

>TRBV29-1|TRBJ1-1
SVEVGGVWTEAF
>TRBV28|TRBJ2-7
ASSFLTSGYEQY
>TRBV15|TRBJ1-4
ATSRDKYRATTNEKLF
>TRBV12-3/TRBV12-4|TRBJ2-5
ASSLFSGEETQY
>TRBV4-1|TRBJ1-1
ASSQEQITEAF
>TRBV5-5|TRBJ1-5
ASSEHGQVVSNQPQH
>TRBV6-5|TRBJ2-7
ASSYRTGGSYEQY
>TRBV6-2/TRBV6-3|TRBJ1-1
ASSYKGAIATEAF
>TRBV10-3|TRBJ1-1
AISESGQGDTEAF
>TRBV6-2/TRBV6-3|TRBJ1-3
ASSYSVGLAGNTIY
>TRBV5-1|TRBJ2-1
ASSAGTSYYNEQF
>TRBV19|TRBJ2-1
ASSAGIGQF
>TRBV27|TRBJ2-2
ASWRVPGELF
>TRBV29-1|TRBJ1-2
SALGSGINGYT
>TRBV29-1|TRBJ2-2
SVGVKGAKTGELF
>TRBV7-6|TRBJ2-5
ASSLIPGQGVQETQY